The 26 T cell receptor beta chains presented below share a single source sample, sequenced in a study of cytomegalovirus exposure and HLA in healthy donors. A multiplex PCR was run with 60 Vbeta primers and 13 Jbeta primers. Method: immunoSEQ multiplex PCR; TCRdb's copy keeps in-frame clones and lacks some. The sample holds approximately 210,000 clones, more than 60% seen once. The sequencing sample was made of PBMCs. These receptors originate from a woman in her 30s in good health and CMV-seropositive.

The chain recombines TRBV6-1 with TRBJ2-1, with D possibly matching TRBD2 (6 bases). The germline V gene has CDR1 MNHNS and CDR2 SASEGT. Trimming took off 7 bases at V and 2 bases at J, with 15 bases between the two ends. This CDR3 has 15 amino acids. The CDR3 loop reads CASIPGAATYNEQFF. Here the CDR3 DNA reads TGTGCCAGCATCCCGGGAGCGGCCACCTACAATGAGCAGTTCTTC.

This rearrangement joins TRBV2 to TRBJ2-5; weak D call: TRBD2 (6 bases). The germline gives CDR1 SNHLY, CDR2 FYNNEI. Trimming took off 11 bases at V and 5 bases at J, with 21 bases between the two ends. The length of the CDR3 is 14 residues. CDR3 residues: CAAVGLFDVETQYF. CDR3 nucleotide sequence: TGTGCCGCAGTTGGACTATTTGATGTCGAGACCCAGTACTTC.

This clone was recorded a few times. The chain recombines TRBV28 with TRBJ1-2, with TRBD1 identical over 8 bases. CDR3 length: 15 residues. The junction had 6 bases not matched to a gene; V was cut back by 2 bases and J by 4 bases. Germline CDR1 and CDR2: MDHEN and SYDVKM. CDR3 sequence (DNA): TGTGCCAGCAGTTTAGGACTGGACAGGGTCTATGGCTACACCTTC. It specifies CASSLGLDRVYGYTF.

V is TRBV28 and J is TRBJ1-2, with D possibly matching TRBD1 (5 bases). CDR3 length equals 13 residues. V was trimmed by 5 bases and J by 5 bases, leaving 12 bases between them. Germline V gene lookup returns CDR1 MDHEN and CDR2 SYDVKM. CDR3 DNA sequence: TGTGCCAGCAGTCTCCCCCAGGGTTATGGCTACACCTTC. The encoded protein is CASSLPQGYGYTF.

The CDR3 is CARKVVRGSYEQYF. The CDR3 coding sequence is TGTGCCAGAAAGGTTGTCAGGGGGTCCTACGAGCAGTACTTC. The chain uses TRBV7-5 and TRBJ2-5; the D call in the table, TRBD1, was not verified against the DNA. Gene TRBJ2-7 matches the end of the DNA better, so the J call may be wrong. TRBV7-5 is recorded as a pseudogene. This CDR3 comprises 14 residues.

V and J are TRBV6-5 and TRBJ2-7; 10 bases align to TRBD2. V gave up 6 bases and J gave up 3 bases; unmatched junction bases: 2. The CDR3 sequence is 13 residues long. Germline-derived CDR1 and CDR2 are MNHEY and SVGAGI. The CDR3 DNA is TGTGCCAGCAGCCCTAGCGGGAGCTACGAGCAGTACTTC. Amino acids: CASSPSGSYEQYF.

The sample holds a few counts of this clone. The chain is built from TRBV29-1 and TRBJ1-1; D call uncertain. Trimming left V 4 bases short and J 4 bases short, with 10 bases between. Germline CDR1 reads SQVTM; CDR2 reads ANQGSEA. This CDR3 has 12 amino acids. The CDR3 nucleotides are TGCAGCGTTGGGGCCTCCTCCACTGAAGCTTTCTTT. Amino acid sequence: CSVGASSTEAFF.

The table lists this clone with a few counts. The V and J genes are TRBV15 and TRBJ2-7; tentative D call: TRBD2 (5 bases). Deletions cut 4 bases from V and 3 bases from J, with 10 bases between. CDR3 length: 13 residues. The germline gives CDR1 LNHNV, CDR2 YYDKDF (reference sequence). The CDR3 DNA reads as TGTGCCACCAGCAAACAACGGGGCTACGAGCAGTACTTC. It translates to CATSKQRGYEQYF.

V and J are TRBV19 and TRBJ2-1; 11 bases align to TRBD2. The V segment lost 8 bases and the J segment 2 bases; nucleotides outside the gene matches: 2. CDR3 length equals 14 residues. Germline V CDR1 and CDR2: LNHDA, SQIVND (reference sequence). CDR3 DNA: TGTGCCAGTCTAGCGGGAGGCACCTACAATGAGCAGTTCTTC. It translates to CASLAGGTYNEQFF.

This clone was seen just once. The gene calls are TRBV7-8 and TRBJ2-7; perhaps TRBD2 as D (5 bases). V lost 4 bases and J lost 1, with 14 bases in between. CDR3 length: 15 amino acids. The V gene's germline CDR1 is SGHVS and CDR2 FQNEAQ. The CDR3 region is CASSSDGKVSYEQYF. The CDR3, as DNA: TGTGCCAGCAGCTCGGACGGGAAGGTGTCCTACGAGCAGTACTTC. Looking up the rest from reference TRBV7-8 and TRBJ2-7 gives the full variable domain: GAGVSQSPRYKVAKRGQDVALRCDPISGHVSLFWYQQALGQGPEFLTYFQNEAQLDKSGLPSDRFFAERPEGSVSTLKIQRTQQEDSAVYLCASSSDGKVSYEQYFGPGTRLTVT.

The rearrangement links TRBV5-1 to TRBJ2-5; the D gene is possibly TRBD2 (6 bases). V dropped 0 bases and J dropped 5 bases, with 14 bases sitting between them. The CDR3 covers 15 residues. Per the germline V gene, CDR1 is SGHRS and CDR2 is YFSETQ. The CDR3 DNA follows: TGCGCCAGCAGCTTGGGCGGGGTGACTAGGGAGACCCAGTACTTC. Translated: CASSLGGVTRETQYF. The variable domain in full, completed from reference TRBV5-1 and TRBJ2-5, reads KAGVTQTPRYLIKTRGQQVTLSCSPISGHRSVSWYQQTPGQGLQFLFEYFSETQRNKGNFPGRFSGRQFSNSRSEMNVSTLELGDSALYLCASSLGGVTRETQYFGPGTRLLVL.

The chain employs TRBV7-9 and TRBJ2-1; 7 positions agree with TRBD2. Losses at the gene ends were 6 bases for V and 3 bases for J; bases not matched to a gene: 2. CDR1 is SEHNR and CDR2 is FQNEAQ in the germline V gene (reference sequence). The length of the CDR3 is 13 residues. The chain's CDR3 is CASSRTSYNEQFF. CDR3 nucleotide sequence: TGTGCCAGCAGTCGGACTAGCTACAATGAGCAGTTCTTC.

This rearrangement joins TRBV28 to TRBJ2-5; perhaps TRBD2 as D (7 bases). Germline CDR1 MDHEN, CDR2 SYDVKM. Trimming removed 6 bases at V and 5 bases at J, with 19 bases between. The CDR3 is made up of 15 amino acids. In DNA, the CDR3 is TGTGCCAGCAGAACAACCCGGGGGGCTGGGGAGACCCAGTACTTC. Translating gives CASRTTRGAGETQYF.

The chain couples TRBV10-3 to TRBJ2-3; possibly TRBD1 for D (6 bases). The CDR3 length is 17 residues. Germline CDR1 is ENHRY and CDR2 is SYGVKD. Trimming removed 8 bases from V and 3 bases from J, with 24 bases in between. The CDR3 nucleotides read TGTGCCATCCGAATATGGGACATCCAAGGGAATACAGATACGCAGTATTTT. Translating gives CAIRIWDIQGNTDTQYF.

The chain couples TRBV7-6 to TRBJ1-4; D is ambiguous. The CDR3 is 16 residues long. The V end lost 2 bases, the J end lost 4 bases, and 14 bases lay between the germline ends. Germline assignment: CDR1 SGHVS and CDR2 FNYEAQ. CDR3 nucleotide sequence: TGTGCCAGCAGCTTAAGCCCTCCGACTGTTAATGAAAAACTGTTTTTT. Amino acids: CASSLSPPTVNEKLFF.

This chain uses TRBV5-1 with TRBJ2-4; possibly TRBD1 for D (6 bases). Trimming stripped 0 bases from V and 12 bases from J, with 13 bases between. Germline assignment: CDR1 SGHRS and CDR2 YFSETQ. The CDR3 length is 13 residues. The CDR3 sequence: CASSLVGQSAQYF. The CDR3 nucleotides are TGCGCCAGCAGCTTGGTAGGACAGAGTGCTCAGTACTTC.

The chain is built from TRBV5-1 and TRBJ1-1; tentatively, D is TRBD1 (6 bases). Germline CDR1 and CDR2: SGHRS and YFSETQ. V lost 7 bases to trimming and J lost 3 bases, with 16 bases between them. This CDR3 region has 14 residues. The CDR3 spells CASGRGGQDTEAFF. The CDR3 bases are TGCGCCAGCGGGAGGGGGGGGCAGGACACTGAAGCTTTCTTT.

The chain uses TRBV28 and TRBJ1-2; 7 bases map to TRBD1. The CDR3 is 14 residues long. CDR1 and CDR2 from the germline V gene are MDHEN and SYDVKM. The trim removed 5 bases at V and 4 bases at J, leaving 7 bases unmatched. The CDR3 region is CASSADRQPYGYTF. The CDR3 region has the DNA TGTGCCAGCAGTGCGGACAGGCAGCCCTATGGCTACACCTTC.

The chain is built from TRBV9 and TRBJ1-2, with no clear D. This CDR3 has 15 amino acids. Trimming left V 2 bases short and J 5 bases short, with 16 bases between. Germline V gene sequence: CDR1 SGDLS, CDR2 YYNGEE. The chain's CDR3 is CASSVYQRPAYGYTF. For the CDR3, the DNA is TGTGCCAGCAGCGTTTACCAGCGGCCTGCTTATGGCTACACCTTC.

As concerns this clone: One end of the junction fails to match germline, which may point to a read error. This chain uses TRBV2 with TRBJ2-3, with 11 bases that match TRBD2. This CDR3 has 14 residues. Looked up from germline, CDR1 is SNHLY and CDR2 is FYNNEI. The CDR3 region is CASGWVLAGGPTNF. In nucleotides, the CDR3 is TGTGCCAGCGGGTGGGTGTTAGCGGGAGGGCCTACGAATTTT.

The CDR3 sequence is CASSRGGYGNTIYF. The CDR3 DNA sequence: TGTGCCAGTAGTAGAGGCGGGTATGGAAACACCATATATTTT. This sequence joins TRBV19 and TRBJ1-3; no clear D. There are 14 residues in the CDR3. Trimming stripped 4 bases from V and 3 bases from J, with 10 bases between. Germline lookup yields CDR1 LNHDA and CDR2 SQIVND (reference sequence).

The gene calls are TRBV29-1 and TRBJ1-2; tentatively, D is TRBD1 (5 bases). CDR1 SQVTM and CDR2 ANQGSEA come from the germline V gene. This CDR3 has 12 residues. The germline V and J ends were trimmed by 1 base and 5 bases, with 8 bases remaining between them. CDR3 nucleotides: TGCAGCGTTGAAGGGACAAGATATGGCTACACCTTC. As protein: CSVEGTRYGYTF.

The chain carries TRBV6-6 and TRBJ1-6; no definite D call. Trimming took off 2 bases at V and 10 bases at J, with 6 bases between the two ends. The CDR3 is 12 residues long. Germline V gene data show CDR1 as MNHNY and CDR2 as SVGAGI (reference sequence). CDR3 bases: TGTGCCAGCAGTTACGAGCAATCACCCCTCCACTTT. Its translation is CASSYEQSPLHF.

This clone was detected only a few times. The V gene is TRBV5-6, the J gene TRBJ2-4; D is unresolved. The CDR3 length is 14 residues. Germline loops: CDR1 SGHDT, CDR2 YYEEEE. Trimming cost V 1 base and J 0 bases, with 5 bases left between them. CDR3 coding DNA: TGTGCCAGCAGCTTGTTTCTAGCCAAAAACATTCAGTACTTC. Residues: CASSLFLAKNIQYF.

The DNA of the CDR3 is TGTGCCAGCAGCCCCCCGGGGTCCTACGAGCAGTACTTC. As protein: CASSPPGSYEQYF. This chain connects TRBV27 to TRBJ2-7, with a tentative D call TRBD2 (5 bases). The CDR3 consists of 13 residues. V was pared by 6 bases and J by 1 base, with 10 bases between. The germline gives CDR1 MNHEY, CDR2 SMNVEV (reference sequence).

J is TRBJ2-1 and V is TRBV6-6; TRBD1 agrees at 7 bases. Germline CDR1 MNHNY, CDR2 SVGAGI (reference sequence). V shed 11 bases, J shed 0 bases, and the junction held 4 bases outside the gene matches. This CDR3 contains 13 residues. The CDR3 protein is CAGRQGSYNEQFF. The CDR3 coding sequence is TGTGCCGGAAGACAGGGCTCCTACAATGAGCAGTTCTTC.